This TCR beta chain was sequenced for a study of TET2 disruption in CD19-targeted CAR T cells (dated by TCRdb to the late 2010s). Study-wide context: Sample numbers were set by the original clinical trial design and sample availability, with no additional inclusion criteria. Points the paper makes about the study in general: Conclusions about the CAR T cells of the patient were based on extensive analysis of a single subject.

Note on this clone: Its antigen is still unknown. The read comes to an end 3 residues before the CDR3 does, leaving the germline J gene to fill in the end.

The immunoSEQ assay was used for deep sequencing of the TCR beta chain. The study's processing was this. Clonotype frequencies were computed using only productive TCR beta rearrangements. The clones in this table, taken by TCRdb from immuneACCESS, are in-frame only. Not every clone is retained; where verified, under half of the shortfall comes from an unresolved V gene, and the cause of the rest is unknown. V and J calls plus clone size are reproduced from that table; the DNA served to infer D and trimming. Per the sample table, the count is about 25,000 clones. The ten largest clones add up to 1.9% of the sample. Reading the label with the study, this specimen's treatment or condition is: autologous CTL019 cells: CD19 CAR with 4-1BB and CD3 zeta domains. TCR zeta and 4-1BB costimulatory signaling domains were built into the CD19 CAR. T cells for CTL019 manufacturing were collected from peripheral blood by leukapheresis. The DNeasy Blood and Tissue Kit was used to extract genomic DNA from pre-infusion T cells, peripheral blood, or sorted post-infusion T cells.

The CDR3, from cysteine to phenylalanine, totals 15 residues. The DNA covers only part of the CDR3, 36 bases in frame from base 1. From a lookup of the germline V gene, CDR1 and CDR2 are KGHSH and LQKENI. The source was CD8- CAR+ T cells sorted from cultured blood T cells, collected for CD19 CAR T cell therapy. Explained via the paper, the cell subset or site label denotes: CD8-negative CAR-positive T cells from the infusion product. The rearranged segments are TRBV18 and TRBJ2-4; a tentative D match to TRBD1 spans 6 bases. The receptor's source is a man aged 65 to 79 with chronic lymphocytic leukemia. The CDR3 bases that were read are TGTGCCAGCTCACCACCACAGGGTTTCAATCAGCCT. Its protein reads: CASSPPQGFNQP. The entire CDR3 protein reads CASSPPQGFNQPQYF.